This TCR beta chain was obtained from a study of graft-versus-host responses after intestinal transplantation. Study context: Each patient got anti-thymocyte globulin induction, then tacrolimus and steroids for approximately three years. Whole-study findings and limits: Early post-transplant HvG declines showed an association with peak circulating GvH clone levels. Present in recipient marrow, GvH clones included some that appeared first in ileum or blood.

In germline, CDR1 is SQVTM, CDR2 ANQGSEA. The CDR3 loop spans 13 amino acids. The V and J ends lost 7 bases and 1 base, in that order; junction bases with no gene match: 7. As regards this clone: As yet, its antigen is unknown.

Sequencing used immunoSEQ multiplex PCR; TCRdb keeps in-frame clones, though not all of them. The sample shows approximately 71,000 clones, more than 70% of them seen only once. The input for sequencing was unstimulated CD8+ T cells sorted from spleen or lymph node cells, taken before intestinal transplant. The sequence derives from a human donor who received an intestinal transplant. This chain connects TRBV29-1 to TRBJ2-7; 7 bases align to TRBD1. The CDR3 region is CSAGTADSYEQYF. Written as DNA, the CDR3 is TGCAGCGCCGGGACAGCAGATTCCTACGAGCAGTACTTC.